The sequence of this TCR beta chain was determined in a study of T-cell reconstitution after alpha-beta-depleted transplantation in children. This clonotype was seen just once. For TCRbeta, the library was prepared with unique molecular identifiers. TCRdb used MiXCR to reprocess the PCR reads, holding one entry per CDR3 protein. The sample records 500,000 or so distinct CDR3 sequences, approximately 32% being singletons. Trimming shortened V by 4 bases and J by 3 bases, and 9 bases separated the two germline ends. The germline gives CDR1 MDHEN, CDR2 SYDVKM. This CDR3 has 14 amino acids. The sequences come from PBMCs from the stem cell graft donor, collected from the stem cell graft. V usage is TRBV28 and J usage is TRBJ2-2, with unresolved D. This clonotype was sampled from a human donor who donated a stem cell graft to a child with aplastic anemia. CDR3 sequence reads: CASSSGYYTGELFF. The CDR3 region has the DNA TGTGCCAGCAGTTCCGGGTATTACACCGGGGAGCTGTTTTTT.